The present entry profiles one TCR beta chain with its context. This sample is drawn from a study of T cell changes during pregnancy in multiple sclerosis. Produced via immunoSEQ multiplex PCR; TCRdb's table is partial and in-frame only. Counted here are 75,000 to 95,000 clones, around 93% occurring once; the ten biggest clones make up 2.5% to 3%. V was trimmed by 4 bases and J by 13 bases, leaving 26 bases between them. Germline V gene sequence: CDR1 SGHDT, CDR2 YYEEEE. This CDR3 contains 15 residues. The V gene is TRBV5-6, the J gene TRBJ1-1; D not certain. The source of this sequence is a female donor with multiple sclerosis, enrolled in a pregnancy study. The input for sequencing was peripheral blood, taken in the second trimester of pregnancy. CDR3 DNA: TGTGCCAGCAGCCCCGGTGGCGGTCTAGGAGTCCTAAATTTCTTT. Its translation: CASSPGGGLGVLNFF.